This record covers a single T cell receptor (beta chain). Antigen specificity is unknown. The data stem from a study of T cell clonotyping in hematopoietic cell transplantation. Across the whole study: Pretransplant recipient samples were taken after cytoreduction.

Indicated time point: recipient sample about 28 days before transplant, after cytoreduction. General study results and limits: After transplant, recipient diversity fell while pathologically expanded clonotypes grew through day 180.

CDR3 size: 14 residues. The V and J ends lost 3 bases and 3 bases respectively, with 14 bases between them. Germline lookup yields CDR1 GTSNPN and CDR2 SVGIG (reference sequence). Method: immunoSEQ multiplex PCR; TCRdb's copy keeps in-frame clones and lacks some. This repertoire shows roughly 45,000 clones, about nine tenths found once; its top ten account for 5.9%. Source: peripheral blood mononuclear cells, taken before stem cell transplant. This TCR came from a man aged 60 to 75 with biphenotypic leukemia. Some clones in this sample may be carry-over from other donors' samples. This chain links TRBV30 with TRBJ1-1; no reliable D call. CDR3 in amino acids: CAWRSWFSDTEAFF. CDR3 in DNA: TGTGCCTGGAGATCATGGTTTAGCGACACTGAAGCTTTCTTT.